Shown below are 31 T cell receptor beta chains from a single sample sequenced in a study of T cell responses to AZD1222 COVID-19 vaccine. Profiled with immunoSEQ multiplex PCR; TCRdb holds only in-frame clones, not every one. The sample lists under 100,000 clones; about nine tenths were seen once. The sample consisted of peripheral blood, taken 28 days after the second AZD1222 dose. The receptors were sampled from an adult who received the AZD1222 COVID-19 vaccine.

The chain links TRBV19 to TRBJ2-7, with 8 bases that match TRBD2. Losses at the gene ends were 5 bases for V and 2 bases for J; bases not matched to a gene: 14. Per the germline V gene, CDR1 is LNHDA and CDR2 is SQIVND (reference sequence). This CDR3 has 17 residues. The CDR3 nucleotides are TGTGCCAGTAGTCATAGGGCCCCGAACGGGGGGGCCTACGAGCAGTACTTC. It specifies CASSHRAPNGGAYEQYF. Complete variable domain (other parts from reference TRBV19 and TRBJ2-7): DGGITQSPKYLFRKEGQNVTLSCEQNLNHDAMYWYRQDPGQGLRLIYYSQIVNDFQKGDIAEGYSVSREKKESFPLTVTSAQKNPTAFYLCASSHRAPNGGAYEQYFGPGTRLTVT.

CDR3 amino acids: CASSLGWGTGELFF. In DNA, the CDR3 is TGCGCCAGCAGCCTAGGGTGGGGCACCGGGGAGCTGTTTTTT. The chain joins TRBV4-3 to TRBJ2-2; D gene unclear. Germline V gene data show CDR1 as LGHNA and CDR2 as YSLEER. The CDR3 totals 14 residues. Trimming shortened V by 4 bases and J by 4 bases, and 10 bases separated the two germline ends.

This chain links TRBV6-1 with TRBJ1-1; D gene ambiguous. The germline V and J ends were trimmed by 4 bases and 0 bases, with 15 bases remaining between them. The length of the CDR3 is 16 residues. Germline lookup yields CDR1 MNHNS and CDR2 SASEGT. CDR3 bases: TGTGCCAGCAGTGTCTACGTCCGGGATGTGAACACTGAAGCTTTCTTT. Its protein product is CASSVYVRDVNTEAFF.

This chain joins TRBV7-2 and TRBJ2-3, with D unresolved. The CDR3 is made up of 17 amino acids. Germline V gene data show CDR1 as SGHTA and CDR2 as FQGNSA. V lost 2 bases, J lost 1 base, and 16 bases lay in between. The DNA for the CDR3 is TGTGCCAGCAGCTTAATTATGGGCGGAACCGGCACAGATACGCAGTATTTT. It codes for CASSLIMGGTGTDTQYF.

The chain employs TRBV2 and TRBJ2-7; TRBD1 matches at 9 bases. Germline V gene lookup returns CDR1 SNHLY and CDR2 FYNNEI. The length of the CDR3 is 15 residues. Trimming at V came to 6 bases and at J to 3 bases, leaving 9 bases not matched to a gene. CDR3 bases: TGTGCCAGCAGAGACACCGGGACAGGGATCTACGAGCAGTACGTC. It codes for CASRDTGTGIYEQYV.

The chain carries TRBV14 and TRBJ2-3; D is ambiguous. CDR3 length equals 14 residues. V lost 1 base to trimming and J lost 3 bases, with 8 bases between them. Germline-derived CDR1 and CDR2 are SGHDN and FVKESK. Here the CDR3 reads CASSQVPETDTQYF. CDR3 DNA sequence: TGTGCCAGCAGCCAAGTGCCAGAGACAGATACGCAGTATTTT. The whole variable domain, filled in from reference TRBV14 and TRBJ2-3, reads EAGVTQFPSHSVIEKGQTVTLRCDPISGHDNLYWYRRVMGKEIKFLLHFVKESKQDESGMPNNRFLAERTGGTYSTLKVQPAELEDSGVYFCASSQVPETDTQYFGPGTRLTVL.

The V gene is TRBV4-1, the J gene TRBJ2-3; no definite D call. V dropped 1 base and J dropped 4 bases, with 9 bases sitting between them. The CDR3 totals 14 residues. Looked up from germline, CDR1 is MGHRA and CDR2 is YSYEKL. The CDR3 spells CASSQGWFADTQYF. DNA of the CDR3: TGCGCCAGCAGCCAAGGTTGGTTCGCAGATACGCAGTATTTT.

The chain has TRBV5-4 and TRBJ2-2, with a tentative D call TRBD1 (6 bases). CDR1 and CDR2 (germline): SGHNT, YYREEE (reference sequence). CDR3 length: 16 residues. V was clipped by 5 bases and J by 3 bases, with 17 bases between them. The CDR3 region is CASRESWTAHTGELFF. CDR3 bases: TGTGCCAGCAGGGAATCATGGACAGCGCACACCGGGGAGCTGTTTTTT.

This chain links TRBV6-5 with TRBJ2-1, with TRBD1 identical over 8 bases. Germline V gives CDR1 MNHEY, CDR2 SVGAGI. The CDR3 runs to 15 residues. The junction had 12 bases not matched to a gene; V was cut back by 8 bases and J by 6 bases. The CDR3 protein is CASALGTGSGNEQFF. The CDR3 DNA reads as TGTGCCAGCGCCCTCGGGACAGGTTCCGGCAATGAGCAGTTCTTC.

This clone appeared once. The chain couples TRBV4-1 to TRBJ2-7; the D is unclear. This CDR3 is built from 14 residues. V dropped 4 bases and J dropped 4 bases, with 14 bases sitting between them. In germline, CDR1 is MGHRA, CDR2 YSYEKL. CDR3 in DNA: TGCGCCAGCAGCCCCTCCTATGGGCCTTACGAGCAGTACGTC. Translated, it gives CASSPSYGPYEQYV.

The CDR3 is CASSDRDRGRGNIQYF. DNA of the CDR3: TGTGCCAGCAGCGACCGGGACAGGGGGCGCGGGAACATTCAGTACTTC. The rearrangement links TRBV5-4 to TRBJ2-4; 12 bases are a match to TRBD1. V dropped 4 bases and J dropped 7; count of bases not matched to a gene: 9. Germline CDR1 reads SGHNT; CDR2 reads YYREEE (reference sequence). The CDR3 covers 16 residues.

This clone came up a few times. The genes are TRBV7-9 and TRBJ1-2; 9 bases line up with TRBD1. V shed 3 bases, J shed 1 base, and the junction held 3 bases outside the gene matches. Germline CDR1 reads SEHNR; CDR2 reads FQNEAQ (reference sequence). The CDR3 covers 15 residues. The DNA for the CDR3 is TGTGCCAGCAGCTTTCCGACAGGGGGTAACTATGGCTACACCTTC. It encodes CASSFPTGGNYGYTF.

The chain combines TRBV5-1 with TRBJ2-3, with 13 bases that match TRBD2. Germline V gene data show CDR1 as SGHRS and CDR2 as YFSETQ. CDR3 length: 18 residues. V shed 6 bases, J shed 1 base, and the junction held 11 bases outside the gene matches. The CDR3 coding sequence is TGCGCCAGCACCAAAGGACTAGCGGGGGACCTACGCACAGATACGCAGTATTTT. It codes for CASTKGLAGDLRTDTQYF.

The chain couples TRBV19 to TRBJ2-5, with 11 bases identical to TRBD2. The J segment lost 8 bases and the V segment lost 5 bases, leaving 10 bases of the junction unmatched. The CDR3 runs to 15 residues. CDR1 and CDR2 (germline): LNHDA, SQIVND (reference sequence). Written as DNA, the CDR3 is TGTGCCAGTAGTCCCACACTAGCGGGGGACAATACCCAGTACTTC. Encoded protein: CASSPTLAGDNTQYF.

The chain couples TRBV19 to TRBJ2-1; perhaps TRBD2 as D (6 bases). Trimming took off 8 bases at V and 6 bases at J, with 20 bases between the two ends. The CDR3 has 15 residues. CDR1 LNHDA and CDR2 SQIVND come from the germline V gene (reference sequence). CDR3 DNA: TGTGCCAGTCGCGAGAGGGACTTCATCTTCAATGAGCAGTTCTTC. It translates to CASRERDFIFNEQFF.

The chain joins TRBV4-1 to TRBJ1-5; no firm D call. Germline loops: CDR1 MGHRA, CDR2 YSYEKL. CDR3 length: 13 residues. Trimming took off 3 bases at V and 0 bases at J, with 3 bases between the two ends. The chain's CDR3 is CASSHRSNQPQHF. The CDR3, as DNA: TGCGCCAGCAGCCATCGTAGCAATCAGCCCCAGCATTTT.

The chain carries TRBV4-1 and TRBJ1-2, with D hard to call. CDR1 and CDR2 (germline): MGHRA, YSYEKL. V was pared by 0 bases and J by 3 bases, with 11 bases between. This CDR3 has 15 residues. CDR3 DNA: TGCGCCAGCAGCCAAGATCCGGGGTCGGACTATGGCTACACCTTC. Its translation is CASSQDPGSDYGYTF.

This chain uses TRBV9 with TRBJ2-5; 9 bases agree with TRBD1. The CDR3 has 16 amino acids. Germline CDR1 reads SGDLS; CDR2 reads YYNGEE. V was pared by 0 bases and J by 5 bases, with 8 bases of the junction left unmatched. CDR3 in amino acids: CASSVEQGALGETQYF. As DNA, the CDR3 is TGTGCCAGCAGCGTAGAACAGGGGGCTTTAGGGGAGACCCAGTACTTC.

The chain links TRBV4-3 to TRBJ1-5; TRBD1 matches at 7 bases. Germline trimming cut 0 bases from V and 3 bases from J; bases unmatched to any gene: 5. The CDR3 length is 16 residues. The germline V gene encodes CDR1 LGHNA and CDR2 YSLEER. The CDR3 sequence is CASSQDGGQHNQPQHF. The DNA for the CDR3 is TGCGCCAGCAGCCAAGATGGGGGACAGCACAATCAGCCCCAGCATTTT.

Turning to this clone: The junction differs from germline at one of its ends, possibly a read error. V is TRBV6-5 and J is TRBJ2-1; D is ambiguous. The germline V gene has CDR1 MNHEY and CDR2 SVGAGI. This CDR3 spans 11 amino acids. The DNA for the CDR3 is TGTGCCAGCGGTTATACGGCAGAGCAGTTCTTC. Amino acids: CASGYTAEQFF.

The chain carries TRBV6-1 and TRBJ1-6, with TRBD1 as a possible D gene (5 bases). This CDR3 is built from 16 residues. The ends were cut back, 4 bases at V and 6 bases at J, with 16 bases in the middle. CDR1 MNHNS and CDR2 SASEGT come from the germline V gene. CDR3 region: CASSAGSGSGNSPLHF. The CDR3 nucleotides are TGTGCCAGCAGTGCAGGGTCTGGTTCGGGTAATTCACCCCTCCACTTT.

The rearrangement links TRBV2 to TRBJ2-3, with TRBD2 matching 13 bases. The CDR3 contains 14 residues. From germline, CDR1 is SNHLY and CDR2 FYNNEI. V gave up 9 bases and J gave up 1 base; unmatched junction bases: 1. In nucleotides, the CDR3 is TGTGCCAGGGGGACTAGCGGGGGCACAGATACGCAGTATTTT. Its translation: CARGTSGGTDTQYF. The full variable domain, with the rest looked up from reference TRBV2 and TRBJ2-3, is EPEVTQTPSHQVTQMGQEVILRCVPISNHLYFYWYRQILGQKVEFLVSFYNNEISEKSEIFDDQFSVERPDGSNFTLKIRSTKLEDSAMYFCARGTSGGTDTQYFGPGTRLTVL.

This rearrangement joins TRBV15 to TRBJ1-2, with a weak D call TRBD1 (5 bases). The CDR3 sequence is 14 residues long. CDR1 is LNHNV and CDR2 is YYDKDF in the germline V gene (reference sequence). V was shortened by 0 bases and J by 6 bases, with 11 bases between the two germline ends. The CDR3, as DNA: TGTGCCACCAGCAGAGAAAATCGCAGGGATGGCTACACCTTC. It specifies CATSRENRRDGYTF.

The genes are TRBV3-1 (or the pseudogene TRBV3-2) and TRBJ2-2, with D perhaps matching TRBD2 (5 bases). Trimming pared 4 bases from V and 3 bases from J, leaving 9 bases between. The V gene's germline CDR1 is LGHDT and CDR2 YNNKEL (reference sequence). The CDR3 extends over 14 amino acids. The CDR3 protein is CASSLPSYTGELFF. DNA for the CDR3: TGTGCCAGCAGCCTTCCTAGCTACACCGGGGAGCTGTTTTTT.

V usage is TRBV5-6 and J usage is TRBJ1-2; D not certain. The CDR3 is made up of 15 amino acids. V was cut by 4 bases and J by 8 bases, with 21 bases left in between. CDR1 and CDR2 from the germline V gene are SGHDT and YYEEEE. Here the CDR3 reads CASSQLPGKEYGYTF. As DNA, the CDR3 is TGTGCCAGCAGCCAACTTCCTGGGAAGGAGTACGGCTACACCTTC.

Worth noting for this clone: Other nucleotide sequences from this sample produce the same CDR3. The rearrangement uses TRBV5-1 and TRBJ1-1; D is unclear. CDR3 length: 14 amino acids. Germline loops: CDR1 SGHRS, CDR2 YFSETQ. With 0 bases removed from V and 2 bases from J, the gap between germline ends came to 8 bases. The CDR3 DNA sequence: TGCGCCAGCAGCTTGGCCGCAGGAAACACTGAAGCTTTCTTT. It codes for CASSLAAGNTEAFF. The full variable domain, with the rest looked up from reference TRBV5-1 and TRBJ1-1, is KAGVTQTPRYLIKTRGQQVTLSCSPISGHRSVSWYQQTPGQGLQFLFEYFSETQRNKGNFPGRFSGRQFSNSRSEMNVSTLELGDSALYLCASSLAAGNTEAFFGQGTRLTVV.

V gene TRBV18 combines with J gene TRBJ2-3, with D possibly being TRBD2 (6 bases). Trimming stripped 1 base from V and 0 bases from J, with 11 bases between. This CDR3 is 16 amino acids long. CDR1 is KGHSH and CDR2 is LQKENI in the germline V gene. The CDR3 loop is CASSPLQRGSTDTQYF. DNA for the CDR3: TGTGCCAGCTCACCACTTCAACGGGGGAGCACAGATACGCAGTATTTT.

The chain uses TRBV5-3 and TRBJ2-2; 12 bases agree with TRBD2. TRBV5-3 is filed as an ORF, its function uncertain. There are 19 residues in the CDR3. J gave up 3 bases and V 0 bases, and 9 bases lay outside the gene matches. CDR3 DNA sequence: TGTGCCAGAAGCTTGGCCCCTAGCGGGGGGGCCTCTCACACCGGGGAGCTGTTTTTT. Translating gives CARSLAPSGGASHTGELFF.

The chain links TRBV7-3 to TRBJ1-1, with 9 bases aligning to TRBD1. The CDR3 covers 14 residues. Germline values: CDR1 SGHTA, CDR2 FQGTGA. J gave up 6 bases and V 3 bases, and 5 bases lay outside the gene matches. The CDR3 here is CASSLTGGSAEAFF. CDR3 nucleotides: TGTGCCAGCAGCTTGACAGGGGGTTCGGCTGAAGCTTTCTTT.

The V and J genes are TRBV3-1 (or the pseudogene TRBV3-2) and TRBJ2-7; 7 positions agree with TRBD2. This CDR3 comprises 13 residues. The V segment lost 4 bases and the J segment 2 bases; nucleotides outside the gene matches: 2. Germline V gene lookup returns CDR1 LGHDT and CDR2 YNNKEL (reference sequence). The CDR3 is CASSPRGAYEQYV. CDR3 nucleotides: TGTGCCAGCAGCCCCCGGGGGGCCTACGAGCAGTACGTC.

The V call is TRBV11-3, the J call TRBJ2-5; D tentatively reads TRBD1 or TRBD2 (5 bases each). The germline V gene encodes CDR1 SGHNT and CDR2 YENEEA. The CDR3 is 14 amino acids. Trimming cost V 1 base and J 2 bases, with 8 bases left between them. CDR3 residues: CASSLGGIQETQYF. The CDR3 region has the DNA TGTGCCAGCAGCTTAGGGGGGATTCAAGAGACCCAGTACTTC.